The TCR beta chain described here comes from a study of cytomegalovirus exposure and HLA in healthy donors. Study results and limitations: Most subjects had HLA-A and HLA-B alleles reportedly predicted accurately by TCR beta sequences.

The primer mix had 60 Vbeta and 13 Jbeta primers. Profiling relied on immunoSEQ multiplex PCR, and the TCRdb table lists in-frame clones only, not all of them. This table holds approximately 110,000 clones, around three quarters found once. A note on this clone: Its target is not known.

Participants comprised healthy donors of bone marrow. Germline CDR1 reads SGHDT; CDR2 reads YYEEEE. The length of the CDR3 is 12 residues. V dropped 4 bases and J dropped 11 bases, with 12 bases sitting between them. The chain links TRBV5-6 to TRBJ2-2; TRBD2 is a possible D gene (7 bases). The sample comprised PBMCs. The sequence derives from a female donor in good health and CMV-seropositive. CDR3 protein: CASSLGGGELFF. The CDR3 region has the DNA TGTGCCAGCAGCCTGGGGGGGGGCGAGCTGTTTTTT.